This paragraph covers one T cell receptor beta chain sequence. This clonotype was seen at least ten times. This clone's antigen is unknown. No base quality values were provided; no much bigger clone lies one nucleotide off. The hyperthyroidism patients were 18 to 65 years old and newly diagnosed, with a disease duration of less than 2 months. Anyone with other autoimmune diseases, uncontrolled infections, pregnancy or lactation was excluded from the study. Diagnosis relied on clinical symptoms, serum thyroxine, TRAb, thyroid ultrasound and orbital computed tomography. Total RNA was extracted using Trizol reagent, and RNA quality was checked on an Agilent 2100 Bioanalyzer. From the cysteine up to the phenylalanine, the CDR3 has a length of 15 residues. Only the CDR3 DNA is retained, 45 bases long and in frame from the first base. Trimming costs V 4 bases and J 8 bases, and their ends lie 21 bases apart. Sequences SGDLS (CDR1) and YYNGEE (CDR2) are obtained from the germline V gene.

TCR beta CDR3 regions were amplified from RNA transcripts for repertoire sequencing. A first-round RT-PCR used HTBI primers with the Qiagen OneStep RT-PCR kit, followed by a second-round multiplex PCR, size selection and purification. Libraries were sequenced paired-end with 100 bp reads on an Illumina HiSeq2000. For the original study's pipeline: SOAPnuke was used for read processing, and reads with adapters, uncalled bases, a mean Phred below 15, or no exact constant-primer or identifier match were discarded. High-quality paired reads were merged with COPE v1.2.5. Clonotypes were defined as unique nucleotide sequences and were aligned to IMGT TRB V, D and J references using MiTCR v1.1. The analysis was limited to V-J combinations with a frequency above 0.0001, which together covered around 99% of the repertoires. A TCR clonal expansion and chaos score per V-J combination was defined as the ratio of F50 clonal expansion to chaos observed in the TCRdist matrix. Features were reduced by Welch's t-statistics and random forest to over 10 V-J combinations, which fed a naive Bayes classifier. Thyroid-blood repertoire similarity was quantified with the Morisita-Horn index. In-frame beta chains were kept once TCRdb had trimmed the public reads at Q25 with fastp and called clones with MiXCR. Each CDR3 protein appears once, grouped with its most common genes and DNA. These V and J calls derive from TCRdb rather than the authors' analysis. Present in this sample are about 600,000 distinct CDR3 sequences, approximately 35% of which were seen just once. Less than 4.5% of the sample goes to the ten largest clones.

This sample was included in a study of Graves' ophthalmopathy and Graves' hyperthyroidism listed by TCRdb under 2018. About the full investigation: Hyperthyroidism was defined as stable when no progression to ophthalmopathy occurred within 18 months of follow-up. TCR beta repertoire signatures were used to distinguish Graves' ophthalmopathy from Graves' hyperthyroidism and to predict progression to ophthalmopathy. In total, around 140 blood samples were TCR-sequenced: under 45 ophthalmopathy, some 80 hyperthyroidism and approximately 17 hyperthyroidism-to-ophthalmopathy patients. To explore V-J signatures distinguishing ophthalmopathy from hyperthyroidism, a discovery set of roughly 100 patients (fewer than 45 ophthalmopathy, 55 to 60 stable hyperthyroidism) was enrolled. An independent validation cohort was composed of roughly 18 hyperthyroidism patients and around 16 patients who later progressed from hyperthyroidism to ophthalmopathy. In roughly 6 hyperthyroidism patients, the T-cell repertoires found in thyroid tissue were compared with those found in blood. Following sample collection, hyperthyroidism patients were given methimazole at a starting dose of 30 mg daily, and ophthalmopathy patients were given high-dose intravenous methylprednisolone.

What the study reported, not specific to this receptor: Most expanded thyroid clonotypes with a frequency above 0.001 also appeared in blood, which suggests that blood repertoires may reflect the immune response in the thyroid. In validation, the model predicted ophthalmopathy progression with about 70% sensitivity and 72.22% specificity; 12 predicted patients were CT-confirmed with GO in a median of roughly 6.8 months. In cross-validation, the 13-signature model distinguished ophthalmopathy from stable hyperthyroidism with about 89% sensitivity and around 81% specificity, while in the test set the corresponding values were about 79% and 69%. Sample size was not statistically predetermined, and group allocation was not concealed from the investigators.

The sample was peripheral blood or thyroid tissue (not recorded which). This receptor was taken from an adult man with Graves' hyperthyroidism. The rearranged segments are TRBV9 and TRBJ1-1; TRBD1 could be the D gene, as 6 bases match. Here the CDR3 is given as CASSPLAGGGSEAFF. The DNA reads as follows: TGTGCCAGCAGCCCTCTTGCGGGGGGCGGTTCCGAAGCTTTCTTT.